What follows are 5 T cell receptor beta chains derived from one specimen sequenced in a study of T cells after yellow fever vaccination. TCRdb called the 5' RACE reads again in MiXCR, with one record for every CDR3 protein. Of some 300,000 distinct CDR3 sequences in the sample, 3% to 4.5% were seen once. The specimen was PBMCs, collected on the day of the yellow fever booster vaccination. These receptors were obtained from a man between 18 and 29 years old who received the YFV17D yellow fever vaccine.

The J gene is TRBJ1-6, the V gene TRBV5-1; 10 bases agree with TRBD1. This CDR3 region has 16 residues. V lost 4 bases and J lost 6; bases outside the gene matches: 7. Germline CDR1 is SGHRS and CDR2 is YFSETQ. The CDR3 DNA sequence: TGCGCCAGCAGCATCCGACAGGGGGCCTCTAATTCACCCCTCCACTTT. This encodes CASSIRQGASNSPLHF.

In its sample, this clonotype was seen a few times. The genes are TRBV20-1 and TRBJ2-1, with D tentatively TRBD2 (6 bases). This CDR3 has 14 residues. Germline V gene data show CDR1 as DFQATT and CDR2 as SNEGSKA (reference sequence). Trimming removed 5 bases at V and 6 bases at J, with 17 bases between. CDR3 bases: TGCAGTGCTGGAGGCGGACTACTCGGCAATGAGCAGTTCTTC. Its protein product is CSAGGGLLGNEQFF.

This clonotype has a single count. The J gene is TRBJ2-3, the V gene TRBV7-6; D gene ambiguous. Germline V gene lookup returns CDR1 SGHVS and CDR2 FNYEAQ. V was pared by 1 base and J by 0 bases, with 8 bases between. CDR3 size: 15 residues. The chain's CDR3 is CASSLGPTSTDTQYF. The CDR3 DNA follows: TGTGCCAGCAGCTTAGGTCCCACTAGCACAGATACGCAGTATTTT. Full variable domain (outside the CDR3, taken from reference TRBV7-6 and TRBJ2-3): GAGVSQSPRYKVTKRGQDVALRCDPISGHVSLYWYRQALGQGPEFLTYFNYEAQQDKSGLPNDRFSAERPEGSISTLTIQRTEQRDSAMYRCASSLGPTSTDTQYFGPGTRLTVL.

This chain uses TRBV29-1 with TRBJ2-5; D is possibly TRBD1 or TRBD2 (5 bases each). V lost 3 bases to trimming and J lost 5 bases, with 13 bases between them. The CDR3 extends over 13 amino acids. CDR1 and CDR2 (germline): SQVTM, ANQGSEA. The DNA for the CDR3 is TGCAGCGTTGAGAGGGGCCGGATGGAGACCCAGTACTTC. It codes for CSVERGRMETQYF.

A few counts support this clonotype. This sequence joins TRBV3-1 and TRBJ1-1, with a possible D match to TRBD1 (5 bases). V was trimmed by 0 bases and J by 3 bases, leaving 8 bases between them. The CDR3 is 14 amino acids. Looked up from germline, CDR1 is LGHDT and CDR2 is YNNKEL (reference sequence). Here the CDR3 reads CASSQEGVYTEAFF. The CDR3 DNA is TGTGCCAGCAGCCAAGAAGGGGTTTACACTGAAGCTTTCTTT. The full variable domain, in which reference TRBV3-1 and TRBJ1-1 provide the parts outside the CDR3, is DTAVSQTPKYLVTQMGNDKSIKCEQNLGHDTMYWYKQDSKKFLKIMFSYNNKELIINETVPNRFSPKSPDKAHLNLHINSLELGDSAVYFCASSQEGVYTEAFFGQGTRLTVV.